Detailed here is one T cell receptor (beta chain). No antigen is known for it. The CDR3 spans 14 residues. The V and J ends lost 0 bases and 8 bases respectively, with 13 bases between them. In germline, CDR1 is MNHEY, CDR2 SVGAGI. This entry is derived from a study of T cell responses to AZD1222 COVID-19 vaccine. The study's findings and limits: Just 5 or 6 AZD1222 recipients tested seropositive at baseline. The sample set comprised mostly white British donors with more females, and clonal diversity was possibly underestimated.

Produced via immunoSEQ multiplex PCR; TCRdb's table is partial and in-frame only. The sample yields about 140,000 clones, more than 75% seen once. This clonotype originated in an adult who received the AZD1222 COVID-19 vaccine. The starting material was peripheral blood, obtained 28 days after the second AZD1222 dose. The chain carries TRBV6-5 and TRBJ1-2; tentative D call: TRBD1 (6 bases). The CDR3 coding sequence is TGTGCCAGCAGTTACTCGGGGGGCCAGAGAGGCTACACCTTC. Translating it yields CASSYSGGQRGYTF.